This TCR beta chain comes out of a study of cytomegalovirus exposure and HLA in healthy donors. PCR used 60 Vbeta primers and 13 Jbeta primers. The protocol was immunoSEQ multiplex PCR, while the TCRdb copy is restricted to in-frame clones and leaves out a portion. The data contain 100,000 or so clones, about three quarters of them singletons. Germline CDR1 SGDLS, CDR2 YYNGEE. V was clipped by 7 bases and J by 6 bases, with 12 bases between them. The CDR3 totals 12 residues. The TCR sequence derives from a male donor in good health and CMV-seronegative. This rearrangement joins TRBV9 to TRBJ2-3; perhaps TRBD2 as D (5 bases). Sequencing was performed on PBMCs. This CDR3 is CASGLPRDTQYF. The CDR3 nucleotides read TGTGCCAGCGGACTTCCTCGGGATACGCAGTATTTT.